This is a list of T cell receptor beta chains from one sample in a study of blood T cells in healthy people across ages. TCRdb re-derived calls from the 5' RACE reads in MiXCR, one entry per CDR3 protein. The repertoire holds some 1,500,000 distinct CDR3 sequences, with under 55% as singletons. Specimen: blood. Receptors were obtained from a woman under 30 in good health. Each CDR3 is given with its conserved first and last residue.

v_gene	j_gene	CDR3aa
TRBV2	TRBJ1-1	CASQNDRGWTEAFF
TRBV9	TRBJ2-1	CASSVGGLPSYNEQFF
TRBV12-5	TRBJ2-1	CASGNSGVAGYNEQFF
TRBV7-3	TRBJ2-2	CASSLIGGDNTGELFF
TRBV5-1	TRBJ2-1	CASSPHKEYSDEQFF
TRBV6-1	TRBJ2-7	CASSEGASGKTYEQYF
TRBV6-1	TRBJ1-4	CASSRQITNEKLFF
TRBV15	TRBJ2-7	CATSRKTGSYEQYF
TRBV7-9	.	CATTGSYNEQYF
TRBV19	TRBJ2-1	CASSINSPINSYNEQFF
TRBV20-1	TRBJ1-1	CSAVQGWTEAFF
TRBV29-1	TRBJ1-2	CSVGQGLDGYTF
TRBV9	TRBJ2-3	CASSVVEGGRADTQYF
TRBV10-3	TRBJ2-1	CAISITSGRSNEQFF
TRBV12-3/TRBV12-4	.	CTSPGLNEERFYEQYF
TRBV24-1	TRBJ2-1	CATSDGLAGVKEQFF